A selection of T cell receptor beta chains follows, all from one sample in a study of beta chain features in type 1 diabetes. Only in-frame clones appear in the TCRdb table, and some are missing; sequencing was by immunoSEQ multiplex PCR. Of tens of thousands of clones listed, roughly 70% are singletons. Sequencing input: stem cell memory CD4+ T cells from blood. All receptors derive from a woman aged 40 to 50 with type 1 diabetes. Both conserved end residues are part of each CDR3. The D gene is left open where the match is weak. Clone size, where shown, is once, few, many, or a class for clones that have expanded.

j_call clone_size v_call d_call cdr3_aa cdr3_nt
TRBJ1-1 NA TRBV5-4 NA CASNRPGRTEAFF TGTGCCAGCAACCGACCAGGGAGGACTGAAGCTTTCTTT
TRBJ2-7 NA TRBV11-2 NA CASSQSSTSFTAYEQYF TGCGCCAGCAGCCAGTCCTCGACTAGTTTTACCGCCTACGAGCAGTACTTC
TRBJ2-5 NA TRBV7-2 NA CASSLGAGSTQYF TGTGCCAGCAGCTTAGGCGCAGGCTCGACCCAGTACTTC
TRBJ2-7 NA TRBV7-6 NA CASSEVGPSREQYF TGTGCCAGCAGCGAAGTGGGGCCTTCTAGGGAGCAGTACTTC
TRBJ2-3 NA TRBV29-1 NA CSVEGDLKTDTQYF TGCAGCGTTGAGGGCGATTTGAAAACAGATACGCAGTATTTT
TRBJ2-5 NA TRBV4-2 NA CASSPLGGRQTQYF TGTGCCAGCAGCCCCCTGGGGGGGCGGCAGACCCAGTACTTC
TRBJ2-1 few TRBV7-2 NA CASSPPNSGEQFF TGTGCCAGCAGCCCACCAAACTCTGGTGAGCAGTTCTTC
TRBJ2-3 NA TRBV4-2 NA CASSQQSGADTQYF TGTGCCAGCAGCCAACAAAGCGGCGCAGATACGCAGTATTTT
TRBJ1-6 NA TRBV28 NA CASSLSRDSPLHF TGTGCCAGCAGTCTGTCCAGGGATTCACCCCTCCACTTT
TRBJ2-5 NA TRBV7-9 TRBD1 CASSWGDRDETQYF TGTGCCAGCAGCTGGGGGGACAGGGACGAGACCCAGTACTTC
TRBJ2-7 NA TRBV6-1 NA CASSEGDYTYEQYF TGTGCCAGCAGTGAAGGCGACTACACCTACGAGCAGTACTTC
TRBJ1-2 NA TRBV5-6 TRBD1 CASSFGQGGNYGYTF TGTGCCAGCAGCTTTGGACAGGGGGGAAACTATGGCTACACCTTC
TRBJ2-2 NA TRBV4-3 TRBD2 CASSPRLAGGSPNTGELFF TGCGCCAGCAGCCCACGACTAGCGGGAGGTTCGCCGAACACCGGGGAGCTGTTTTTT
TRBJ2-5 NA TRBV7-3 TRBD1 CASSLARTGGGQETQYF TGTGCCAGCAGCTTAGCCCGTACAGGGGGCGGCCAAGAGACCCAGTACTTC
TRBJ1-5 NA TRBV7-2 TRBD1 CASSIDRGRGGPQHF TGTGCCAGCAGCATCGACAGGGGGCGGGGCGGGCCCCAGCATTTT
TRBJ2-7 NA TRBV5-4 NA CASSLEGPREQYF TGTGCCAGCAGCTTGGAGGGGCCCAGGGAGCAGTACTTC
TRBJ1-5 few TRBV2 NA CASTRGTRNQPQHF TGTGCCAGCACCAGGGGCACCCGTAATCAGCCCCAGCATTTT
TRBJ1-2 NA TRBV18 NA CASSPDRSRGGGYTF TGTGCCAGCTCACCGGACCGATCCCGGGGAGGTGGCTACACCTTC